This is a list of T cell receptor beta chains from one sample in a study of blood T cell repertoires in COVID-19. Method: immunoSEQ multiplex PCR; TCRdb's copy keeps in-frame clones and lacks some. The sample carries some 330,000 clones, around 92% recorded once. Sequenced: peripheral blood. These receptors were collected from a woman younger than 45 with COVID-19, enrolled during active disease. CDR3s include the opening cysteine and the closing phenylalanine or tryptophan. D genes are given only for firm matches.

j_call v_call d_call cdr3_aa cdr3_nt
TRBJ1-4 TRBV7-9 TRBD1 CASSIPWGQPATNEKLFF TGTGCCAGCAGCATCCCCTGGGGACAGCCAGCAACTAATGAAAAACTGTTTTTT
TRBJ2-5 TRBV5-4 - CASSEGTTKETQYF TGTGCCAGCAGCGAGGGGACAACAAAAGAGACCCAGTACTTC
TRBJ1-1 TRBV19 - CASKNSYTEAFF TGTGCCAGTAAAAACAGCTACACTGAAGCTTTCTTT
TRBJ2-3 TRBV28 TRBD2 CATSSGGSTDTQYF TGTGCCACCTCGAGCGGGGGGAGCACAGATACGCAGTATTTT
TRBJ2-5 TRBV9 TRBD2 CASNNGGASGETQYF TGTGCCAGCAACAACGGGGGGGCCTCGGGAGAGACCCAGTACTTC
TRBJ1-1 TRBV4-2 TRBD1 CASTPAGGNTEAFF TGTGCCAGCACCCCGGCAGGGGGAAACACTGAAGCTTTCTTT
TRBJ2-7 TRBV7-9 TRBD2 CASSLGTSGDYEQYF TGTGCCAGCAGCTTGGGCACTAGCGGTGACTACGAGCAGTACTTC
TRBJ2-1 TRBV28 - CASSLSSSYNEQFF TGTGCCAGCAGTTTAAGTAGCTCCTACAATGAGCAGTTCTTC
TRBJ2-3 TRBV6-1 TRBD2 CASSEAERLAGGGTDTQYF TGTGCCAGCAGTGAAGCAGAGCGACTAGCGGGGGGGGGCACAGATACGCAGTATTTT
TRBJ1-1 TRBV28 TRBD1 CASSPPAGGEIEAFF TGTGCCAGCAGTCCGCCGGCAGGGGGCGAAATTGAAGCTTTCTTT
TRBJ2-2 TRBV5-1 - CASSLGAGELFF TGCGCCAGCAGCTTGGGAGCCGGGGAGCTGTTTTTT
TRBJ1-4 TRBV6-2/TRBV6-3 TRBD1 CASSYWGQGGEKLFF TGTGCCAGCAGTTACTGGGGACAGGGAGGGGAAAAACTGTTTTTT
TRBJ1-1 TRBV3-1/TRBV3-2 TRBD1 CASSQGQEMNTEAFF TGTGCCAGCAGCCAGGGACAGGAGATGAACACTGAAGCTTTCTTT
TRBJ1-5 TRBV3-1/TRBV3-2 TRBD1 CASSQARGLLQHF TGTGCCAGCAGCCAAGCCAGGGGGCTTCTTCAGCATTTT
TRBJ1-5 TRBV1 - CTSSQGAGPKRTLDQPQHF TGCACCAGCAGCCAAGGGGCGGGCCCGAAGAGAACTCTGGATCAGCCCCAGCATTTT
TRBJ2-5 TRBV4-1 TRBD2 CASSQDFLAGALVTQYF TGCGCCAGCAGCCAAGATTTCCTAGCGGGGGCCCTGGTGACCCAGTACTTC
TRBJ1-4 TRBV9 TRBD1 CASSPTGLNEKLFF TGTGCCAGCAGCCCGACAGGGCTTAATGAAAAACTGTTTTTT
TRBJ1-3 TRBV6-5 - CASKGLGNTIYF TGTGCCAGCAAGGGGCTTGGAAACACCATATATTTT
TRBJ1-6 TRBV9 - CASAGSYNSPLHF TGTGCCAGCGCCGGCTCCTATAATTCACCCCTCCACTTT
TRBJ1-1 TRBV18 - CASSPISRSAEAFF TGTGCCAGCTCACCAATATCTAGATCCGCTGAAGCTTTCTTT
TRBJ2-7 TRBV2 TRBD2 CASRASGGDEQYF TGTGCCAGCAGGGCTAGCGGGGGGGACGAGCAGTACTTC
TRBJ1-5 TRBV4-2 - CASSQDGNQPQHF TGTGCCAGCAGCCAAGACGGCAATCAGCCCCAGCATTTT
TRBJ2-1 TRBV5-1 TRBD2 CASSLERGGSEQFF TGCGCCAGCAGCTTGGAGCGGGGGGGCTCTGAGCAGTTCTTC
TRBJ2-1 TRBV18 TRBD2 CASSLGLAGASSYNEQFF TGTGCCAGCTCATTAGGACTAGCGGGGGCAAGCTCCTACAATGAGCAGTTCTTC
TRBJ1-1 TRBV7-2 - CASSSDGQPNTEAFF TGTGCCAGCAGCTCTGACGGACAGCCAAACACTGAAGCTTTCTTT
TRBJ1-2 TRBV9 TRBD1 CASSSRTGGHRGLGYTF TGTGCCAGCAGCTCCCGGACAGGGGGGCACAGGGGCCTTGGCTACACCTTC
TRBJ1-2 TRBV3-1/TRBV3-2 - CASSQGRGGYTF TGTGCCAGCAGCCAGGGCCGTGGTGGCTACACCTTC
TRBJ2-7 TRBV15 - CATSRDRGAYEQYF TGTGCCACCAGCAGAGATAGAGGCGCCTACGAGCAGTACTTC